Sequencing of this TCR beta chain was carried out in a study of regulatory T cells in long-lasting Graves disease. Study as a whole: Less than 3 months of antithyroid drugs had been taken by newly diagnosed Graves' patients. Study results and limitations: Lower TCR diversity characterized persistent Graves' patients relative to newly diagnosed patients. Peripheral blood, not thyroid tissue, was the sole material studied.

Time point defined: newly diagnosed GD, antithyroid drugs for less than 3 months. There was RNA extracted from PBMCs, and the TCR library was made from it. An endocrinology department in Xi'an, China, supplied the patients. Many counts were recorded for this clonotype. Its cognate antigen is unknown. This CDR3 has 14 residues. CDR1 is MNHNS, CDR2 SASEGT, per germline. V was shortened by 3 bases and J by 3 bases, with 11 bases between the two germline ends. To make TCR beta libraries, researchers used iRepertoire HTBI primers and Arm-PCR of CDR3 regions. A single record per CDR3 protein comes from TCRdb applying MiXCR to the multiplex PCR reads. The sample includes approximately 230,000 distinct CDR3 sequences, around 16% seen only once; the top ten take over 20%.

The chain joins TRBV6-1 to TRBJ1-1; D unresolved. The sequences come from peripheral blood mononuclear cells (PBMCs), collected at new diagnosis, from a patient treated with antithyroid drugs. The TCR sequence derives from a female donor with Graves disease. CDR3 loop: CASSDTFRDTEAFF. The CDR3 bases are TGTGCCAGCAGTGATACCTTCCGGGACACTGAAGCTTTCTTT.